This T cell receptor beta chain was observed in a study of blood T cell repertoires in COVID-19. Study summary: The United States, Italy and Spain supplied acute and convalescent COVID-19 samples. Sources were T cells, B-cell-depleted T cells, or PBMCs; the material itself was cDNA or gDNA.

V shed 3 bases, J shed 4 bases, and the junction held 9 bases outside the gene matches. The germline V gene has CDR1 LGHDT and CDR2 YNNKEL (reference sequence). The CDR3 has 17 amino acids. In the original workflow: Nucleated cell number was recorded as an estimate derived from reference gene primer amplification. TCRdb's copy holds only in-frame clones and misses some; the assay was immunoSEQ multiplex PCR. The V and J calls and the clone size are those of that table, but D and trimming were determined from the DNA. Of tens of thousands of clones in the sample, about four fifths are singletons; the top ten hold over 20%.

The genes are TRBV3-1 (or the pseudogene TRBV3-2) and TRBJ2-3, with 11 bases lining up with TRBD2. The receptor was derived from a man aged 65 to 85 with acute or convalescent COVID-19. Material for sequencing was peripheral blood. This CDR3 is CASSHNPLAGAADTQYF. CDR3 bases: TGTGCCAGCAGCCACAACCCACTAGCGGGAGCGGCAGATACGCAGTATTTT.